This T cell receptor beta chain appears in the sequencing data of a study of blood T cell repertoires in COVID-19. Across the whole study: PBMCs, B-cell-depleted T cells, or T cells provided the cDNA or gDNA that made up the material.

Assay: immunoSEQ multiplex PCR; the TCRdb copy retains only in-frame clones and omits some. The repertoire holds more than 150,000 clones, nearly 85% seen once, with more than 4.5% in the top ten. The J segment lost 6 bases and the V segment lost 6 bases, leaving 7 bases of the junction unmatched. The CDR3 is 15 residues long. CDR1 is MDHEN, CDR2 SYDVKM, per germline. This receptor was obtained from a woman aged 30 to 39 with acute or convalescent COVID-19. Source material: peripheral blood. The genes are TRBV28 and TRBJ2-7; TRBD2 matches 14 bases. This chain's CDR3 is CASSLGLAGGGEQYF. The CDR3 bases are TGTGCCAGCAGCTTAGGACTAGCGGGAGGCGGCGAGCAGTACTTC.